The entry below gives a single T cell receptor beta chain sequence along with its context. Its antigen is still unknown. These data are taken from a study of cytomegalovirus exposure and HLA in healthy donors. Study-wide context: Researchers previously reported finding roughly 120 million unique TCR beta sequences from around 200 million T cells. The study placed over 65% of its 398 genotyped donors in the Caucasian-associated ancestry cluster.

Whole-study results and caveats: In a later analysis, common viral pathogens appeared linked to several of the most significant clusters.

PCR primers comprised 60 Vbeta and 13 Jbeta primers. The assay was immunoSEQ multiplex PCR, and TCRdb's table has in-frame clones only and misses some. The table lists approximately 150,000 clones, 68% of them singletons, with approximately 1.3% in the top ten. V gave up 2 bases and J gave up 7 bases; unmatched junction bases: 7. There are 16 residues in the CDR3. In germline, CDR1 is MRHNA, CDR2 SNTAGT. This sequence joins TRBV6-4 and TRBJ2-1; 11 nucleotides line up with TRBD2. Sequencing used PBMCs. The clonotype was recovered from a man aged 45 to 65 in good health and CMV-seronegative. CDR3 DNA: TGTGCCAGCAGTGACCATAGCGGGGGGGCCGGTAATGAGCAGTTCTTC. Encoded protein: CASSDHSGGAGNEQFF.